The next 21 T cell receptor beta chains were all read from a single sample in a study of immune heterogeneity within non-small cell lung tumors. Bulk tumor genomic DNA (around 660 ng per sample) served as template. Every primary tumor yielded several biopsies, spaced far apart, that were taken during surgery. Patients underwent curative surgery for untreated, newly diagnosed non-small cell lung cancer. Amplification of TCR beta CDR3 was performed by multiplex PCR with 32 V and 13 J primers. TCRdb processed the multiplex PCR reads anew with MiXCR; each CDR3 protein has one entry. The sample shows over 5,500 distinct CDR3 sequences, 20% to 25% of them seen only once. The specimen sequenced was lung tumor tissue. These receptors originate from a man between 65 and 85 years old with non-small cell lung cancer.

In regard to this clonotype: A much larger clone lies one base from this, so it may be a read error. The chain couples TRBV12-3 or TRBV12-4 to TRBJ2-4; 7 nucleotides match TRBD2. The V gene end was trimmed by 4 bases and the J gene end by 1 base; junction bases not matched to a gene: 19. The CDR3 length is 20 residues. CDR3 in amino acids: CASSSPPGLSGEGAKNIQYF. The CDR3 region has the DNA TGTGCCAGCAGTTCCCCGCCGGGACTATCGGGGGAGGGGGCCAAAAACATTCAGTACTTC.

The sample holds many counts of this clonotype. This chain connects TRBV3-1 to TRBJ2-1, with 13 positions matching TRBD2. Germline V gives CDR1 LGHDT, CDR2 YNNKEL (reference sequence). This CDR3 comprises 16 residues. J was trimmed by 7 bases and V by 5 bases; bases with no gene match: 8. Here the CDR3 reads CASSAPGLAGINEQFF. For the CDR3, the DNA is TGTGCCAGCAGCGCCCCGGGACTAGCGGGAATAAATGAGCAGTTCTTC.

This clonotype was seen a few times. The chain links TRBV7-2 to TRBJ2-1; TRBD1 aligns across 9 bases. With V trimmed by 4 bases and J by 6 bases, 4 bases remained unmatched. This CDR3 comprises 14 residues. Germline V gene lookup returns CDR1 SGHTA and CDR2 FQGNSA. The CDR3 DNA follows: TGTGCCAGCAGCTCAGACAGGGGGGTCAATGAGCAGTTCTTC. It translates to CASSSDRGVNEQFF.

This clonotype occurred many times. The chain uses TRBV5-1 and TRBJ1-1, with D tentatively TRBD1 (5 bases). The ends were cut back, 3 bases at V and 1 base at J, with 10 bases in the middle. The CDR3 extends over 14 amino acids. The germline gives CDR1 SGHRS, CDR2 YFSETQ. The CDR3 DNA reads as TGCGCCAGCAGCTCGGATGGGGGGAACACTGAAGCTTTCTTT. Translated: CASSSDGGNTEAFF.

By share, this clonotype counts as medium-sized. The rearrangement uses TRBV14 and TRBJ2-5, with D possibly being TRBD1 (6 bases). Deletions cut 1 base from V and 4 bases from J, with 16 bases between. Germline CDR1 is SGHDN and CDR2 is FVKESK. CDR3 length: 16 residues. The CDR3 loop is CASSQVIGGEGETQYF. CDR3 DNA: TGTGCCAGCAGCCAAGTAATTGGGGGCGAGGGAGAGACCCAGTACTTC.

CDR3 protein: CASSVGSLGLSSYNSPLHF. For the CDR3, the DNA is TGTGCCAGCAGTGTAGGGTCCCTGGGTCTTAGCTCCTATAATTCACCCCTCCACTTT. V is TRBV25-1 and J is TRBJ1-6; D unresolved. This CDR3 contains 19 residues. The germline V gene encodes CDR1 MGHDK and CDR2 SYGVNS. The ends were cut back, 4 bases at V and 0 bases at J, with 19 bases in the middle.

By share, this clonotype ranks as medium-sized. The chain links TRBV28 to TRBJ2-3; possible D gene TRBD2, 6 bases. The CDR3 spans 15 residues. CDR1 and CDR2 from the germline V gene are MDHEN and SYDVKM. V was cut by 7 bases and J by 1 base, with 15 bases left in between. The CDR3 sequence is CASTPRASGTDTQYF. In DNA form, the CDR3 reads TGTGCCAGCACCCCCCGAGCTAGCGGCACAGATACGCAGTATTTT.

Within the sample, this clonotype is medium-sized. The chain couples TRBV2 to TRBJ2-1, with D perhaps TRBD2 (6 bases). V lost 2 bases and J 10 bases, leaving 9 bases between the germline ends. Germline V lookup: CDR1 SNHLY, CDR2 FYNNEI. The CDR3 is made up of 12 amino acids. The CDR3 spells CASSEWAGEQFF. As DNA, the CDR3 is TGTGCCAGCAGTGAATGGGCGGGGGAGCAGTTCTTC.

This clonotype was recorded at least ten times. This sequence joins TRBV6-6 and TRBJ1-1; 8 nucleotides line up with TRBD1. With 2 bases clipped from V and 7 bases from J, the junction kept 12 bases outside the gene matches. CDR1 and CDR2 (germline): MNHNY, SVGAGI (reference sequence). This CDR3 contains 16 residues. CDR3 loop: CASSYPLGQETIEAFF. CDR3 coding DNA: TGTGCCAGCAGTTACCCGCTGGGACAGGAGACGATTGAAGCTTTCTTT.

This clonotype is medium-sized (0.01 to 0.1%) within its sample. This chain connects TRBV6-1 to TRBJ2-7; D is undetermined. Germline V gene data show CDR1 as MNHNS and CDR2 as SASEGT. The V and J ends lost 7 bases and 6 bases respectively, with 19 bases between them. The CDR3 length is 14 residues. CDR3 coding DNA: TGTGCCAGCACCCGGGCCATATCATGGGGCGAGCAGTACTTC. It specifies CASTRAISWGEQYF.

As DNA, the CDR3 is TGTGCCAGCAGCTTAGGGTACAAGGGTGACTATGGCTACACCTTC. It codes for CASSLGYKGDYGYTF. V is TRBV7-2 and J is TRBJ1-2; D gene unclear. The CDR3 consists of 15 residues. CDR1 and CDR2 from the germline V gene are SGHTA and FQGNSA. Between the trimmed V and J ends, which lost 1 base and 3 bases, there was a span of 12 bases.

A note on this clonotype: In this CDR3 the conserved last residue, phenylalanine or tryptophan, is missing, so a read error is likely. The rearrangement links TRBV19 to TRBJ1-6, with 8 bases aligning to TRBD1. Unmatched junction bases numbered 7, after V lost 6 bases and J lost 12 bases. Germline lookup yields CDR1 LNHDA and CDR2 SQIVND (reference sequence). The CDR3 covers 13 residues. CDR3 loop: CASSQGADLPLHL. CDR3 coding DNA: TGTGCCAGTAGCCAGGGGGCGGATTTACCCCTCCACCTT.

With respect to this clonotype: This may arise from a read error, as a much more abundant clone is one base away. The gene calls are TRBV6-2 or TRBV6-3 and TRBJ1-1, with TRBD1 as a possible D gene (5 bases). Germline V gene sequence: CDR1 MNHEY, CDR2 SVGEGT. The CDR3 contains 13 residues. CDR3 in DNA: TGTGCCAGCAGGAGCTACATGGGGACTGAACCTTTCTTT. It yields the protein CASRSYMGTEPFF.

This clonotype appeared many times. V usage is TRBV2 and J usage is TRBJ2-5; perhaps TRBD1 as D (6 bases). Trimming left V 6 bases short and J 2 bases short, with 10 bases between. The CDR3 contains 13 residues. Germline-derived CDR1 and CDR2 are SNHLY and FYNNEI. CDR3 bases: TGTGCCAGCAGGACAGGCTCACAAGAGACCCAGTACTTC. This sequence encodes CASRTGSQETQYF.

V usage is TRBV27 and J usage is TRBJ1-5, with TRBD1 identical over 12 bases. The CDR3 contains 14 residues. The trim removed 6 bases at V and 6 bases at J, leaving 3 bases unmatched. Germline CDR1 reads MNHEY; CDR2 reads SMNVEV (reference sequence). The CDR3 reads CASRGQGASQPQHF. In DNA form, the CDR3 reads TGTGCCAGCAGGGGACAGGGGGCCAGTCAGCCCCAGCATTTT.

This clonotype was counted only a few times. This chain uses TRBV30 with TRBJ2-5, with TRBD2 identical over 8 bases. J gave up 4 bases and V 2 bases, and 9 bases lay outside the gene matches. Per the germline V gene, CDR1 is GTSNPN and CDR2 is SVGIG (reference sequence). CDR3 length: 15 residues. The CDR3, as DNA: TGTGCCTGGAGTCACCTCGGGGGGGCCCCAGAGACCCAGTACTTC. Translating gives CAWSHLGGAPETQYF. Using reference TRBV30 and TRBJ2-5 for the parts outside the CDR3, the full variable domain is SQTIHQWPATLVQPVGSPLSLECTVEGTSNPNLYWYRQAAGRGLQLLFYSVGIGQISSEVPQNLSASRPQDRQFILSSKKLLLSDSGFYLCAWSHLGGAPETQYFGPGTRLLVL.

Comment on this clonotype: Being one base from a much bigger clone, this may be a read error. The V call is TRBV12-3 or TRBV12-4, the J call TRBJ1-5, with a weak D call TRBD1 (5 bases). CDR3 length equals 14 residues. This CDR3 is CASSFARGDHPQHF. CDR3 nucleotides: TGTGCCAGCAGTTTCGCCCGGGGGGATCATCCCCAGCATTTT.

With regard to this clonotype: This sequence may be a read error, since a much larger clone differs from it by one base. The CDR3 is CSALRTSGSHEQFF. CDR3 nucleotides: TGCAGTGCCCTGAGGACTAGCGGGAGCCATGAGCAGTTCTTC. The rearrangement uses TRBV20-1 and TRBJ2-1, with 13 bases lining up with TRBD2. V was clipped by 6 bases and J by 8 bases; unmatched bases: 7. Germline V gene lookup returns CDR1 DFQATT and CDR2 SNEGSKA (reference sequence). CDR3 size: 14 residues.

By share, this clonotype counts as medium-sized. This chain connects TRBV20-1 to TRBJ1-5; 7 positions match TRBD1. J gave up 5 bases and V 0 bases, and 4 bases lay outside the gene matches. The CDR3 loop spans 14 amino acids. From germline, CDR1 is DFQATT and CDR2 SNEGSKA (reference sequence). The DNA of the CDR3 is TGCAGTGCTAGAGATCCTACAGGGGATCAGCCCCAGCATTTT. Its translation: CSARDPTGDQPQHF.

Points on this clonotype: A much larger clone sits a single nucleotide away, making a read error possible. V gene TRBV7-6 combines with J gene TRBJ2-1; 8 bases align to TRBD2. V lost 1 base and J lost 4; bases outside the gene matches: 3. CDR3 length: 15 amino acids. The germline V gene has CDR1 SGHVS and CDR2 FNYEAQ. The CDR3 spells CASSLDTSGYNEQFF. In DNA form, the CDR3 reads TGTGCCAGCAGCTTAGACACTAGCGGATACAATGAGCAGTTCTTC.

Sample share makes this clonotype medium-sized. The chain employs TRBV27 and TRBJ1-6; D gene ambiguous. The V gene lost 3 bases and the J gene lost 6 bases, with 9 bases spanning the gap. The CDR3 runs 14 residues. CDR1 MNHEY and CDR2 SMNVEV come from the germline V gene (reference sequence). The CDR3 DNA reads TGTGCCAGCAGTTTCACCGATTCTAATTCACCCCTCCACTTT. Translated, it gives CASSFTDSNSPLHF.